This TCR beta chain was sequenced for a study of blood T cell repertoires in COVID-19. Study-wide background: T cells, B-cell-depleted T cells, or PBMCs provided the cDNA or gDNA that served as material.

Individuals drawn from 20 to 25 US areas were about 18 to 95 years old. CDR1 SGDLS and CDR2 YYNGEE come from the germline V gene. The CDR3 has 15 amino acids. V was cut by 5 bases and J by 3 bases, with 16 bases left in between. Per the study methods: From reference gene primer amplification, estimates of nucleated cell counts were derived. Libraries were prepared by immunoSEQ multiplex PCR; TCRdb keeps only in-frame clonotypes and omits some of them. The D gene and trimming were derived from the DNA, and the V and J assignments and clone size from that table. The top ten hold 2.3% of the sample, which has 250,000 to 300,000 clones, approximately 91% seen once.

The sample comprised PBMCs or T cells enriched from blood (not recorded which). The sequence was collected from a woman in her thirties or forties with acute COVID-19. This chain connects TRBV9 to TRBJ2-3, with D possibly matching TRBD2 (7 bases). The CDR3 nucleotides read TGTGCCAGCAGTGGTGGCGGGGGACAAACAGATACGCAGTATTTT. Its translation: CASSGGGGQTDTQYF.